This T cell receptor beta chain was sequenced during a study of PD-L1 blockade in urothelial cancer. Study-wide background: The patients first took atezolizumab in about 2014, receiving 1,200 mg intravenously every 3 weeks. Patients had received 0 to 3 prior chemotherapy regimens. Blood yielded a median of around 150,000 T cells per sample. General study points: Tumor-associated blood clones were expanded more by durable-benefit patients at 3 weeks.

This CDR3 spans 19 amino acids. CDR1 SGHRS and CDR2 YFSETQ come from the germline V gene. The V and J ends lost 4 bases and 4 bases, in that order; junction bases with no gene match: 17. Generated by immunoSEQ multiplex PCR, the TCRdb table keeps only in-frame clones and is missing some. Of about 63,000 clones in the sample, 81% were seen once. In regard to this clone: No antigen is known for it.

Sample time point: pretreatment peripheral blood. This specimen was PBMCs, taken around atezolizumab (anti-PD-L1) treatment. The sequence came from a man between 65 and 85 years old with urothelial cancer. The V call is TRBV5-1, the J call TRBJ2-1; TRBD2 aligns across 10 bases. DNA for the CDR3: TGCGCCAGCAGCCCCCTAGCGGGAGCCCCCCCCCTACTTTACAATGAGCAGTTCTTC. This gives the protein CASSPLAGAPPLLYNEQFF.